This record concerns one TCR beta chain sequence. As yet, its antigen is unknown. The CDR3 has 14 residues. With 5 bases clipped from V and 10 bases from J, the junction kept 8 bases outside the gene matches. Germline assignment: CDR1 WSHSY and CDR2 SAAADI. Time point of the sample: newly diagnosed GD, antithyroid drugs for less than 3 months. The TCR library used RNA extracted from PBMCs. This record comes from a study of regulatory T cells in long-lasting Graves disease. Findings and caveats of the study: Shared public clonotypes totalled roughly 2,500 in persistent patients, compared with about a thousand in new patients.

Arm-PCR of CDR3 regions and iRepertoire HTBI primers were used to build TCR beta libraries. Authors' processing steps: Sequenced samples collectively carried 62 TRBV and 14 TRBJ segments. TCRdb re-analysed the multiplex PCR reads in MiXCR, keeping a single row per CDR3 protein. The V and J calls follow TCRdb's processing rather than the paper's. Among about 450,000 distinct CDR3 sequences listed, around 15% were seen once. These data also featured in a second study, about T cells in Graves' hyperthyroidism and ophthalmopathy.

The TCR sequence derives from a woman between 50 and 59 years old with Graves disease. Source: peripheral blood mononuclear cells (PBMCs), taken at new diagnosis, from a patient treated with antithyroid drugs. This rearrangement joins TRBV10-2 to TRBJ2-2; 9 positions match TRBD2. The CDR3 protein is CASSYASGIAELFF. The CDR3 DNA follows: TGCGCCAGCAGTTATGCTAGCGGGATCGCGGAGCTGTTTTTT.